The next 9 T cell receptor beta chains were all read from a single sample in a study of blood T cell repertoires in COVID-19. Repertoires were generated with immunoSEQ multiplex PCR, while TCRdb's copy carries only in-frame clones and drops some. The sample lists about 220,000 clones; roughly 80% were seen once. Specimen: peripheral blood. All receptors derive from a human donor in a cohort sampled during active COVID-19.

V is TRBV7-8 and J is TRBJ1-3; TRBD1 might be the D (5 bases). In germline, CDR1 is SGHVS, CDR2 FQNEAQ. The V end lost 5 bases, the J end lost 3 bases, and 17 bases lay between the germline ends. There are 16 residues in the CDR3. In DNA form, the CDR3 reads TGTGCCAGCAGCCCCTCCGCCTGGGGCCGTGGAAACACCATATATTTT. It specifies CASSPSAWGRGNTIYF.

This chain uses TRBV7-2 with TRBJ2-7, with D perhaps TRBD1 (6 bases). The V gene's germline CDR1 is SGHTA and CDR2 FQGNSA. The CDR3 is 14 residues long. V gave up 5 bases and J gave up 7 bases, with 18 bases separating them. The DNA of the CDR3 is TGTGCCAGCAGCGACGGGACACCCTCCGGGGAGCAGTACTTC. It codes for CASSDGTPSGEQYF.

The J gene is TRBJ2-1, the V gene TRBV7-2; 16 nucleotides match TRBD2. Germline CDR1 SGHTA, CDR2 FQGNSA. With 5 bases clipped from V and 10 bases from J, the junction kept 11 bases outside the gene matches. The CDR3 consists of 17 residues. As DNA, the CDR3 is TGTGCCAGCAGCCCTGAGGGGACTAGCGGGAGGGCCCGGGAGCAGTTCTTC. It translates to CASSPEGTSGRAREQFF.

Only a few counts were recorded for this clone. The CDR3 DNA reads as TGTGCCAGCAGCTCCTCGTCCCGGGACAGGGGCGGCTACACCTTC. Translating it yields CASSSSSRDRGGYTF. The chain carries TRBV7-8 and TRBJ1-2, with 10 bases fitting TRBD1. The CDR3 runs 15 residues. Germline V lookup: CDR1 SGHVS, CDR2 FQNEAQ. Trimming took 4 bases from V and 8 from J; bases not matched to a gene: 10.

The genes are TRBV2 and TRBJ2-3; 7 bases are a match to TRBD1. Germline-derived CDR1 and CDR2 are SNHLY and FYNNEI. This CDR3 contains 14 residues. With 6 bases clipped from V and 4 bases from J, the junction kept 7 bases outside the gene matches. The CDR3 DNA sequence: TGTGCCAGCAGCGGCACAGGGGTGCCAGATACGCAGTATTTT. This encodes CASSGTGVPDTQYF.

This chain joins TRBV5-1 and TRBJ1-6; TRBD1 matches 9 bases. Germline loops: CDR1 SGHRS, CDR2 YFSETQ. The CDR3 has 15 residues. Trimming took 4 bases from V and 7 from J; bases not matched to a gene: 6. The CDR3 here is CASSTGTGMNSPLHF. The CDR3 DNA is TGCGCCAGCAGCACCGGGACAGGGATGAATTCACCCCTCCACTTT.

CDR3 sequence: CASTTGDQPQHF. The CDR3 nucleotides read TGTGCCAGTACGACAGGGGATCAGCCCCAGCATTTT. The chain is built from TRBV2 and TRBJ1-5; 8 bases fit TRBD1. The trim removed 9 bases at V and 5 bases at J, leaving 3 bases unmatched. This CDR3 region has 12 residues. Germline values: CDR1 SNHLY, CDR2 FYNNEI.

The V call is TRBV5-1, the J call TRBJ2-7; D might be TRBD1 (5 bases). V was clipped by 5 bases and J by 0 bases, with 12 bases between them. CDR1 SGHRS and CDR2 YFSETQ come from the germline V gene. The CDR3 spans 14 residues. CDR3 loop: CASSPLTASYEQYF. CDR3 nucleotides: TGCGCCAGCAGTCCCTTGACAGCCTCCTACGAGCAGTACTTC. Looking up the rest from reference TRBV5-1 and TRBJ2-7 gives the full variable domain: KAGVTQTPRYLIKTRGQQVTLSCSPISGHRSVSWYQQTPGQGLQFLFEYFSETQRNKGNFPGRFSGRQFSNSRSEMNVSTLELGDSALYLCASSPLTASYEQYFGPGTRLTVT.

This clone appeared once. The chain joins TRBV9 to TRBJ2-7, with D possibly being TRBD2 (5 bases). CDR1 is SGDLS and CDR2 is YYNGEE in the germline V gene. Trimming left V 2 bases short and J 6 bases short, with 18 bases between. This CDR3 contains 15 residues. Here the CDR3 reads CASSVDPHSVSEQYF. CDR3 sequence (DNA): TGTGCCAGCAGCGTGGACCCTCATAGCGTGAGCGAGCAGTACTTC.